This note documents a single T cell receptor beta chain sequence. The CDR3 consists of 17 residues. V dropped 1 base and J dropped 1 base, with 14 bases sitting between them. The V gene's germline CDR1 is SGHTA and CDR2 FQGNSA. These data come from a study of identical twins. Template switching, a step in the protocol, added a universal primer site, and cDNA carried unique molecular identifiers. One entry per CDR3 protein, called by TCRdb with MiXCR from the 5' RACE reads. The sample carries under 800,000 distinct CDR3 sequences, 21% recorded once. The same sample was also used in a study of T cells expressing NK-cell markers. From that study: Serological testing identified most of the eight sequenced donors as HCMV-seropositive and one as seronegative. The dominant NKG2C+ clonotypes represented roughly 1.0-7.5% of CD8+ T cells in five or six donors.

The sequence derives from a woman between 18 and 29 years old in good health. The specimen sequenced was PBMCs. The rearrangement joins TRBV7-2 to TRBJ1-3; the D gene is possibly TRBD1 (5 bases). CDR3: CASSLVPGNPSGNTIYF. The CDR3 coding sequence is TGTGCCAGCAGCTTAGTGCCAGGGAACCCTTCTGGAAACACCATATATTTT.